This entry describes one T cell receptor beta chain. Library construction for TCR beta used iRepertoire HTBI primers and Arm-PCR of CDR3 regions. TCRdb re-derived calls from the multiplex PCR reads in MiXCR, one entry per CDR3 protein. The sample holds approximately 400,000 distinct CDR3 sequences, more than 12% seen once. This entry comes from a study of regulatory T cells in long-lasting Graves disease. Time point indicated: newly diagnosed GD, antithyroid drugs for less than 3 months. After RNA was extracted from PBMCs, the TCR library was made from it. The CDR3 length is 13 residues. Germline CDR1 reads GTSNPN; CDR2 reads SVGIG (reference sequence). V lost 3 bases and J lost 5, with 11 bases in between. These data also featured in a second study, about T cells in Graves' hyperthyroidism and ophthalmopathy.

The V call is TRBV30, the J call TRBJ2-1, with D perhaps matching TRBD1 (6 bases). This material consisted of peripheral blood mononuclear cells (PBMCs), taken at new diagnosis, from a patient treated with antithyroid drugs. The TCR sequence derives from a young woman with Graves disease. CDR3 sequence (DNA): TGTGCCTGGAGCCGCGACAGGCACAATGAGCAGTTCTTC. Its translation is CAWSRDRHNEQFF.